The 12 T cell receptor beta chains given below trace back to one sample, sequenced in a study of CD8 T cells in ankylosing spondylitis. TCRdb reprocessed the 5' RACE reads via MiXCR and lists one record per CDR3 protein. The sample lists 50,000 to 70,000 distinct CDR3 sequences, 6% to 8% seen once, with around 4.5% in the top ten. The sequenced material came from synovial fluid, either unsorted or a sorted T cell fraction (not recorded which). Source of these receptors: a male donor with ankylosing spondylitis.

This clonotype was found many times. CDR3 residues: CASRSVGTTHTDTQYF. Here the CDR3 DNA reads TGTGCCAGCAGATCAGTGGGGACTACCCACACAGATACGCAGTATTTT. The chain couples TRBV7-9 to TRBJ2-3; 7 nucleotides agree with TRBD2. The V and J ends lost 6 bases and 2 bases, in that order; junction bases with no gene match: 11. The CDR3 loop spans 16 amino acids. Germline CDR1 is SEHNR and CDR2 is FQNEAQ (reference sequence).

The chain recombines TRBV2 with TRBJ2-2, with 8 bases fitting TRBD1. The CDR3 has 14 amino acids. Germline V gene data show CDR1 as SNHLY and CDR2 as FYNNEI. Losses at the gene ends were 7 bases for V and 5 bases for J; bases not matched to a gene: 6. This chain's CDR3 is CASKGQVRTGELFF. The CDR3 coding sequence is TGTGCCAGCAAGGGACAGGTTAGAACCGGGGAGCTGTTTTTT.

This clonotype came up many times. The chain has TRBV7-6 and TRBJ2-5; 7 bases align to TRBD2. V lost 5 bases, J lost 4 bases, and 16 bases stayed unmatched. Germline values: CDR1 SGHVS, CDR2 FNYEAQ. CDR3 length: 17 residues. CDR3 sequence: CASSPVGGLVLGETQYF. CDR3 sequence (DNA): TGTGCCAGCAGCCCCGTCGGCGGACTAGTTTTAGGAGAGACCCAGTACTTC.

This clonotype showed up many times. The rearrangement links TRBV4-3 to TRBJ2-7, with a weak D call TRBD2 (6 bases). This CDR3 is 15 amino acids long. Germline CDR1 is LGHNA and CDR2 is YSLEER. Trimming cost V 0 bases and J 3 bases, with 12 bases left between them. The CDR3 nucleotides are TGCGCCAGCAGCCAAGATATCCGGCGGGGCTACGAGCAGTACTTC. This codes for CASSQDIRRGYEQYF.

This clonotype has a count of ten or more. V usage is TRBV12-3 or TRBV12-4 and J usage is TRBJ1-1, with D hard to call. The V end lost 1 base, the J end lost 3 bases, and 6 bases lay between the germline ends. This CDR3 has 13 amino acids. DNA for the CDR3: TGTGCCAGCAGTTTAGTAGCGGACACTGAAGCTTTCTTT. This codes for CASSLVADTEAFF.

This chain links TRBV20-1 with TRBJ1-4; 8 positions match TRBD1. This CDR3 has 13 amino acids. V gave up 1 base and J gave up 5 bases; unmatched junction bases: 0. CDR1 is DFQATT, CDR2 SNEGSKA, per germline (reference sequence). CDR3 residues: CSARGTGNEKLFF. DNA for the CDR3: TGCAGTGCTAGAGGGACAGGGAATGAAAAACTGTTTTTT.

This CDR3 is CASSLVGLNQETQYF. The CDR3 DNA is TGTGCCAGCAGCTTAGTGGGACTAAACCAAGAGACCCAGTACTTC. This rearrangement joins TRBV7-9 to TRBJ2-5, with 7 bases lining up with TRBD2. V dropped 1 base and J dropped 0; count of bases not matched to a gene: 2. CDR1 and CDR2 from the germline V gene are SEHNR and FQNEAQ (reference sequence). CDR3 size: 15 residues.

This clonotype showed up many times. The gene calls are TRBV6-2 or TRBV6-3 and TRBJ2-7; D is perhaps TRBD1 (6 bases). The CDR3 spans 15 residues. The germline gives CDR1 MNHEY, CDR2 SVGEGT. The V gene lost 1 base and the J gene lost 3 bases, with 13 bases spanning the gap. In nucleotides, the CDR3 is TGTGCCAGCAGTTACTACGGGGACACCTTCTACGAGCAGTACTTC. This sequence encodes CASSYYGDTFYEQYF.

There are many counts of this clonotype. The CDR3 reads CASRSGGDQNIQYF. The DNA of the CDR3 is TGTGCCAGTAGAAGCGGAGGGGACCAAAACATTCAGTACTTC. The chain is built from TRBV19 and TRBJ2-4; D is perhaps TRBD2 (6 bases). Germline V gene data show CDR1 as LNHDA and CDR2 as SQIVND (reference sequence). The CDR3 contains 14 residues. Trimming pared 6 bases from V and 5 bases from J, leaving 14 bases between.

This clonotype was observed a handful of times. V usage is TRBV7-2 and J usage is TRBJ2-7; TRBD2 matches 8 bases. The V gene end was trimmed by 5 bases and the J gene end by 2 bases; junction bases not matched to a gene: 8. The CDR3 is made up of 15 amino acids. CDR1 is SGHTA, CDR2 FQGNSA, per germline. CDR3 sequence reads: CASSPEAGEAYEQYF. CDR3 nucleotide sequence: TGTGCCAGCAGCCCCGAAGCGGGAGAGGCCTACGAGCAGTACTTC.

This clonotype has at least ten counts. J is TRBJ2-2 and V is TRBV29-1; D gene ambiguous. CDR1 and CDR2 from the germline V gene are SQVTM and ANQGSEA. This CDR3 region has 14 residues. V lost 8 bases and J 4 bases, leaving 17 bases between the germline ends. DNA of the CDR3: TGCAGCACCCAATTGGACCCGGGCACCGGGGAGCTGTTTTTT. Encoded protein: CSTQLDPGTGELFF.

Here the CDR3 reads CSASAWREASTDTQYF. CDR3 DNA sequence: TGCAGTGCCAGTGCATGGCGGGAGGCTAGCACAGATACGCAGTATTTT. The chain employs TRBV20-1 and TRBJ2-3, with TRBD2 matching over 8 bases. This CDR3 has 16 amino acids. J was trimmed by 0 bases and V by 6 bases; bases with no gene match: 11. The germline gives CDR1 DFQATT, CDR2 SNEGSKA (reference sequence).